Each of the 5 T cell receptor beta chains below was sequenced from the same sample in a study of CD8 T cells in Susac syndrome. With random hexamers, roughly 0.45 to 1 ug RNA was reverse transcribed. MiXCR was run by TCRdb on the immunoSEQ multiplex PCR reads, yielding one entry per CDR3 protein. The profile covers 350,000 to 550,000 distinct CDR3 sequences, with around 85% appearing a single time and 0.09% to 0.15% taken by the ten largest. Sequencing was done on a sample of CD8+ T cells from PBMCs. The receptors were gathered from a human donor with multiple sclerosis.

The chain combines TRBV7-3 with TRBJ2-2; weak D call: TRBD1 (6 bases). V lost 4 bases and J lost 6, with 15 bases in between. The CDR3 spans 15 residues. Germline CDR1 reads SGHTA; CDR2 reads FQGTGA. CDR3 in DNA: TGTGCCAGCAGCTCCTCACAGGGAAGGTCCGGGGAGCTGTTTTTT. Translated, it gives CASSSSQGRSGELFF.

This chain uses TRBV4-1 with TRBJ2-7; perhaps TRBD2 as D (5 bases). Trimming took 1 base from V and 5 from J, leaving 15 bases between them. Germline assignment: CDR1 MGHRA and CDR2 YSYEKL. The CDR3 spans 15 residues. The CDR3 DNA is TGCGCCAGCAGCCAAGGGTCCCTCGGAGGCGACGAGCAGTACTTC. This encodes CASSQGSLGGDEQYF.

This clonotype was found once. The chain uses TRBV27 and TRBJ2-5; 8 nucleotides match TRBD2. CDR1 MNHEY and CDR2 SMNVEV come from the germline V gene (reference sequence). The CDR3 is made up of 15 amino acids. The V segment lost 5 bases and the J segment 4 bases; nucleotides outside the gene matches: 9. The CDR3 loop reads CASSPEKAGAETQYF. CDR3 DNA sequence: TGTGCCAGCAGTCCCGAAAAAGCGGGAGCAGAGACCCAGTACTTC.

This chain joins TRBV7-3 and TRBJ2-3; D is possibly TRBD1 (5 bases). V gave up 2 bases and J gave up 4 bases, with 13 bases separating them. Germline lookup yields CDR1 SGHTA and CDR2 FQGTGA. The CDR3 sequence is 15 residues long. CDR3 loop: CASSLGSGLPDTQYF. Written as DNA, the CDR3 is TGTGCCAGCAGCTTAGGGTCAGGGCTACCAGATACGCAGTATTTT.

The gene calls are TRBV12-3 or TRBV12-4 and TRBJ1-1, with D unclear. This CDR3 spans 13 amino acids. Trimming cost V 5 bases and J 1 base, with 8 bases left between them. Written as DNA, the CDR3 is TGTGCCAGCAGTACCCCTCAGAACACTGAAGCTTTCTTT. It is translated as CASSTPQNTEAFF.